A selection of T cell receptor beta chains follows, all from one sample in a study of blood T cell repertoires in COVID-19. Generated by immunoSEQ multiplex PCR, the TCRdb table keeps only in-frame clones and is missing some. The repertoire consists of fewer than 350,000 clones, with around 81% occurring once and the leading ten covering 2.5% to 3%. The sequenced material came from peripheral blood. These receptors were obtained from a woman in her sixties with active or convalescent COVID-19. Each CDR3 is given with its conserved first and last residue. The D gene is left open where the match is weak. Clone size, where shown, is once, few, many, or a class for clones that have expanded.

-	-	13	TRBJ1-4	TRBV25-1	TGTGCCAGCAGCCGGGGATTTGGGGAAAAACTGTTTTTT	CASSRGFGEKLFF
-	-	17	TRBJ2-5	TRBV7-2	TGTGCCAGCAGCTTAGTCCACGGGGGACGGGGGTCAGAGACCCAGTACTTC	CASSLVHGGRGSETQYF
TRBD1	-	15	TRBJ2-3	TRBV5-1	TGCGCCAGCAGCGTAGGACAGGGCCTCCCAGATACGCAGTATTTT	CASSVGQGLPDTQYF
TRBD1	-	15	TRBJ2-3	TRBV6-4	TGTGCCAGCAGTGACTCTACAGGGGGCGTTGGTACGCAGTATTTT	CASSDSTGGVGTQYF
-	-	14	TRBJ2-1	TRBV6-5	TGTGCCAGCCTTCCCTCGACTGGATACAATGAGCAGTTCTTC	CASLPSTGYNEQFF
-	-	12	TRBJ1-1	TRBV30	TGTGCCTGGGGAGCCAGGGCCACTGAAGCTTTCTTT	CAWGARATEAFF
-	-	14	TRBJ2-1	TRBV7-7	TGTGCTAGCGCCGAGGCGTTTCCTTACAATGAGCAGTTCTTC	CASAEAFPYNEQFF
-	-	11	TRBJ1-1	TRBV19	TGTGCCAGTAGTATGTCTACTGAAGCTTTCTTT	CASSMSTEAFF
TRBD2	-	16	TRBJ2-5	TRBV7-3	TGTGCCAGCAGCTTAATACCCGGCGGGGGAGTGGAGACCCAGTACTTC	CASSLIPGGGVETQYF
TRBD1	-	16	TRBJ1-4	TRBV30	TGTGCCTGGACCAAGACAGGGGGGGTTTTTGATGAAAAACTGTTTTTT	CAWTKTGGVFDEKLFF
TRBD1	-	19	TRBJ1-3	TRBV28	TGTGCCAGCAGTTCCCCCTCCCCCGGACAGGGGACTTCAGGAAACACCATATATTTT	CASSSPSPGQGTSGNTIYF
-	few	14	TRBJ1-1	TRBV18	TGTGCCAGCTCACCACCTCGGGGGGGCATTGAAGCTTTCTTT	CASSPPRGGIEAFF
-	-	13	TRBJ1-2	TRBV11-2	TGTGCCAGCAGCTTAGACAGGGGCTATGGCTACACCTTC	CASSLDRGYGYTF
TRBD2	-	18	TRBJ2-5	TRBV7-2	TGTGCCAGCAGCTCCGGACGACTAGCGGGGGGGCGATGGGAGACCCAGTACTTC	CASSSGRLAGGRWETQYF
-	-	17	TRBJ2-7	TRBV5-6	TGTGCCAGCAGCTTGGGGCGACAGGTGGTTAGCTCCTACGAGCAGTACTTC	CASSLGRQVVSSYEQYF
-	-	14	TRBJ2-2	TRBV19	TGTGCCAGTAGTATTACGGGTTCCACCGGGGAGCTGTTTTTT	CASSITGSTGELFF
TRBD1	-	18	TRBJ1-6	TRBV5-4	TGTGCCAGCAGCTTGCTCGAGGACAGGACCGGCCGGAGGGCACCCCTCCACTTT	CASSLLEDRTGRRAPLHF
TRBD2	once	16	TRBJ2-2	TRBV9	TGTGCCAGCAGCCGAACTAGCGGGGGGGCCACCGGGGAGCTGTTTTTT	CASSRTSGGATGELFF
-	few	15	TRBJ1-5	TRBV4-1	TGCGCCAGCAGCCCCGGACAGCACTCCAATCAGCCCCAGCATTTT	CASSPGQHSNQPQHF
-	-	14	TRBJ2-7	TRBV6-2/TRBV6-3	TGTGCCAGCAGTGCGCCGGGAACGCCCTACGAGCAGTACTTC	CASSAPGTPYEQYF
-	-	14	TRBJ2-2	TRBV3-1/TRBV3-2	TGTGCCAGCCTAAGTAACAGCGGCCCCGGGGAGCTGTTTTTT	CASLSNSGPGELFF
TRBD2	-	18	TRBJ2-1	TRBV5-6	TGTGCCAGCAGCTTGTGGCTAGCGGGGGGCTACCCCCTGAATGAGCAGTTCTTC	CASSLWLAGGYPLNEQFF
TRBD1	few	15	TRBJ1-4	TRBV5-5	TGTGCCAGCAGCACCCAGACAGGGGGTGCAGAAAAACTGTTTTTT	CASSTQTGGAEKLFF
TRBD2	-	15	TRBJ2-3	TRBV5-4	TGTGCCAGCAGCACGGGACTAGGTTGGTCAGATACGCAGTATTTT	CASSTGLGWSDTQYF
TRBD2	-	15	TRBJ2-5	TRBV6-5	TGTGCCAGCAGACTTAGCGGGGGGGCCCAAGAGACCCAGTACTTC	CASRLSGGAQETQYF
TRBD1	-	16	TRBJ1-2	TRBV2	TGTGCCAGCCTCCGGGACAGGGTAGTACAGCGGGATGGCTACACCTTC	CASLRDRVVQRDGYTF
TRBD1	few	16	TRBJ2-2	TRBV19	TGTGCCACTAAGACCGGGACAGGGGTCGCAGTCGGGGAGCTGTTTTTT	CATKTGTGVAVGELFF
-	few	14	TRBJ2-2	TRBV10-3	TGTGCCATCACCCGGGGTTCGGACACCGGGGAGCTGTTTTTT	CAITRGSDTGELFF
-	-	14	TRBJ1-5	TRBV9	TGTGCCAGCAGCGTAGGGGCTAGCAATCAGCCCCAGCATTTT	CASSVGASNQPQHF
TRBD1	-	12	TRBJ1-2	TRBV30	TGTGCCTGGGGACAGGGGTTCTATGGCTACACCTTC	CAWGQGFYGYTF
TRBD1	-	14	TRBJ2-1	TRBV18	TGTGCCAGCTCACCGGGACAGCCTCACAATGAGCAGTTCTTC	CASSPGQPHNEQFF
TRBD1	-	14	TRBJ1-1	TRBV5-1	TGCGCCAGCGGGTCAGCAGGGGGCCTAACTGAAGCTTTCTTT	CASGSAGGLTEAFF
TRBD1	-	19	TRBJ1-1	TRBV7-9	TGTGCCAGCAGCTTAAGGGGTCCCGGGACAGGCCTTTTGAACACTGAAGCTTTCTTT	CASSLRGPGTGLLNTEAFF
TRBD1	-	15	TRBJ1-4	TRBV5-1	TGCGCCAGCAGCTTGCCGACAGGGAACCAGCAAAAACTGTTTTTT	CASSLPTGNQQKLFF
-	-	13	TRBJ2-7	TRBV19	TGTGCCAGTAGTATCGGTCCCGTCTACGAGCAGTACTTC	CASSIGPVYEQYF
TRBD1	many	16	TRBJ1-6	TRBV7-8	TGTGCCAGCAGCTCTCGGGACAGGGGATCTAATTCACCCCTCCACTTT	CASSSRDRGSNSPLHF
TRBD1	-	14	TRBJ1-4	TRBV13	TGTGCCAGCAGTTTGGACAGGGGGTCGCGCAAACTGTTTTTT	CASSLDRGSRKLFF
-	-	14	TRBJ1-2	TRBV6-5	TGTGCCAGCAGTTACGGGGGCTTGGGCTATGGCTACACCTTC	CASSYGGLGYGYTF
-	-	16	TRBJ1-1	TRBV4-1	TGCGCCAGCAGCCAAGAACCGAGCGCCTTGAACACTGAAGCTTTCTTT	CASSQEPSALNTEAFF
TRBD2	-	16	TRBJ2-5	TRBV2	TGTGCCAGCACCGGACTAGCGGGGGGCTTAGGAGAGACCCAGTACTTC	CASTGLAGGLGETQYF
TRBD2	-	18	TRBJ2-5	TRBV5-1	TGCGCCACCAGGCGGGGGAGAGGGGAAGGGGAAGCAGGAGAGACCCAGTACTTC	CATRRGRGEGEAGETQYF
-	-	14	TRBJ1-2	TRBV19	TGTGCCACCCATCGGGGAGGGGATAACTATGGCTACACCTTC	CATHRGGDNYGYTF
TRBD2	-	14	TRBJ2-1	TRBV7-3	TGTGCCAGCAGCTCTCGTCTAGCGGCCAATGAGCAGTTCTTC	CASSSRLAANEQFF
-	-	14	TRBJ1-2	TRBV11-2	TGTGCCAGCAGCTCAGACAGGTCTAACTATGGCTACACCTTC	CASSSDRSNYGYTF
-	few	13	TRBJ1-1	TRBV6-2/TRBV6-3	TGTGCCAGCAGCACACTATCGAACACTGAAGCTTTCTTT	CASSTLSNTEAFF
-	once	16	TRBJ2-1	TRBV7-4	TGTGCCAGCAGCCCTACGACTAGTCTTAAGAGGAATGAGCAGTTCTTC	CASSPTTSLKRNEQFF
TRBD1	-	15	TRBJ1-1	TRBV19	TGTGCCAGTAGTCCCCGGACAGGGGGAGGTACTGAAGCTTTCTTT	CASSPRTGGGTEAFF
-	few	15	TRBJ1-3	TRBV6-1	TGTGCCAGCAGTGAAAGCAGAGGAGCTGGAAACACCATATATTTT	CASSESRGAGNTIYF
-	-	11	TRBJ2-5	TRBV18	TGTGCCAGCTCACCAAGCGAGACCCAGTACTTC	CASSPSETQYF
TRBD1	-	14	TRBJ1-2	TRBV10-3	TGTGCCATCACCGGGACAGGGACCAACTATGGCTACACCTTC	CAITGTGTNYGYTF
-	-	16	TRBJ2-5	TRBV5-6	TGTGCCAGCAGCTTGGAAGGACATCGAGACCAAGAGACCCAGTACTTC	CASSLEGHRDQETQYF
-	-	16	TRBJ2-2	TRBV27	TGTGCCAGCAGTTTTGGGACACTCGCGAACACCGGGGAGCTGTTTTTT	CASSFGTLANTGELFF
-	-	12	TRBJ2-1	TRBV19	TGTGCCAGTAGTATACGGTACAATGAGCAGTTCTTC	CASSIRYNEQFF
TRBD2	-	17	TRBJ2-5	TRBV5-5	TGTGCCAGCAGCAGGGGACTAGCGGGGGGTGCCCAAGAGACCCAGTACTTC	CASSRGLAGGAQETQYF
TRBD1	few	15	TRBJ2-7	TRBV5-6	TGTGCCAGCAGCTTGACCGGCAGGGGGATCTACGAGCAGTACTTC	CASSLTGRGIYEQYF
TRBD1	-	15	TRBJ2-1	TRBV6-2/TRBV6-3	TGTGCCAGCAGTTTGGGGACAGGGGGCATCGATGAGCAGTTCTTC	CASSLGTGGIDEQFF
TRBD2	-	16	TRBJ2-5	TRBV7-2	TGTGCCAGCAGCGGGCGACTAGCGGGGGGTCTGGGGACCCAGTACTTC	CASSGRLAGGLGTQYF
-	-	16	TRBJ2-7	TRBV10-3	TGTGCCATCAGTGAAGGGGGGGACAACCATCCCTACGAGCAGTACTTC	CAISEGGDNHPYEQYF